This T cell receptor (beta chain) was sequenced for a study of human T cells and chemical hapten exposure (dated by TCRdb to about 2021). Regarding the complete study: Libraries were pooled for sequencing, and variation in per-sample TCR yields was attributed mainly to small differences in library volumes within the pool. The study tracked peripheral blood TCR repertoire changes in vivo during primary and secondary sensitization to the hapten diphenylcyclopropenone (DPC) in alopecia patients. From each blood RNA sample, both TCR alpha and TCR beta chains were sequenced. General study outcomes and caveats: The number of TCRs above 1 in 1000 frequency did not change with DPC sensitization; there was no evidence of global repertoire structure alterations. After repeated subsampling, the strength of the expansion versus patch-test correlation and the threshold at which it became significant changed.

Unfractionated whole blood was collected in Tempus Blood RNA tubes, and total RNA was extracted from that blood. Five healthy volunteers acted as controls for TCR sequencing and had blood drawn at day 0, 2 weeks and 6 weeks. Libraries were constructed by 5' RACE. TCRdb lists the instrument as Illumina MiSeq. Library preparation attached unique molecular identifiers to individual cDNA molecules for quantitative, reproducible TCR counting. Per the authors' processing: Samples had a median of roughly 99,000 TCRs, with a range from roughly 20,000 to 700,000. V, J and CDR3 annotation of the TCR reads was performed with the Decombinator software suite. To make PS versus PT1 abundance plots, every sample was subsampled to the same number of TCRs (28,000). Expanded TCRs were defined as absent before sensitization and observed at least eight times at the 2-week time point. The public reads were reprocessed in TCRdb via fastp at Q25 and MiXCR, keeping in-frame beta chains. Rows with a matching CDR3 protein are joined into one entry that keeps the most common DNA and genes. In this record, the V and J calls reflect TCRdb's handling and not the investigators' own analysis. This sample lists some 150,000 distinct CDR3 sequences; approximately 4% were detected once. The ten top clones hold around 1.5% of the sample.

According to the germline V gene, CDR1 reads SGDLS and CDR2 reads YYNGEE. The CDR3 starts with the cysteine, ends with the phenylalanine, and has 16 residues. Here the CDR3 DNA is all that survives: 48 bases in frame from base 1. The trim is 2 bases for V and 5 bases for J, with a gap of 19 bases between the germline ends. The sample holds many counts of this clonotype. Its antigen target is currently unknown. No much larger clonotype is one base removed from it; base qualities were not supplied. This receptor was taken from a female donor in good health. The chain employs TRBV9 and TRBJ2-5, and the D gene may be TRBD1, 6 bases matching. Here is the DNA: TGTGCCAGCAGCGTCAGTTGGGGGCAGGATTTCGAGACCCAGTACTTC. It encodes CASSVSWGQDFETQYF.